This is a list of T cell receptor beta chains from one sample in a study of blood T cell repertoires in COVID-19. The assay was immunoSEQ multiplex PCR, and TCRdb's table has in-frame clones only and misses some. The table records 250,000 or so clones, approximately 81% of them present only once. The sequenced sample consisted of PBMCs or T cells enriched from blood (not recorded which). All receptors derive from a woman between 50 and 59 years old who had been exposed to COVID-19. The CDR3 runs from the conserved cysteine through the conserved F or W. A D gene is named only where the DNA matches it firmly. Not every row has a clone size; where given, it reads once, few, many or a size class.

D gene	clone size	V gene	J gene	CDR3 DNA	CDR3 protein
TRBD1	.	TRBV30	TRBJ1-2	TGTGCCTGGAACGGGGACAGAGGAGCTGGCTACACCTTC	CAWNGDRGAGYTF
TRBD2	.	TRBV5-1	TRBJ2-3	TGCGCCAGCAGCTTGGTGGGGGGGACCCCCACAGATACGCAGTATTTT	CASSLVGGTPTDTQYF
TRBD1	.	TRBV7-2	TRBJ1-2	TGTGCCAGCAGGGGGACAGGGAGGGCCCTCTATGGCTACACCTTC	CASRGTGRALYGYTF
TRBD1	.	TRBV5-1	TRBJ1-1	TGCGCCAGCAGTTTAACAGGGGGCTTTTGGAACACTGAAGCTTTCTTT	CASSLTGGFWNTEAFF
.	.	TRBV5-5	TRBJ1-6	TGTGCCAGCAGCTTACGGGCCCCCACAGGGTCGAGCTCCTATAATTCACCCCTCCACTTT	CASSLRAPTGSSSYNSPLHF
TRBD1	.	TRBV19	TRBJ1-1	TGTGCCAGTACCCAAGACAGGGGGCGAACTGAAGCTTTCTTT	CASTQDRGRTEAFF
.	.	TRBV18	TRBJ1-2	TGTGCCAGCTCACCCTTGGACGGGAGAGCTAACTATGGCTACACCTTC	CASSPLDGRANYGYTF
.	few	TRBV7-9	TRBJ1-4	TGTGCCAGCAGCTTAGACGGAGGGCTGGATGAAAAACTGTTTTTT	CASSLDGGLDEKLFF
.	.	TRBV6-1	TRBJ1-1	TGTGCCAGCAGTGAAGGCATCGGGGGAAGGACTGAAGCTTTCTTT	CASSEGIGGRTEAFF
.	.	TRBV5-1	TRBJ1-2	TGCGCCAGCAGCTTGGCCCCAGGGGCGACAGCTAACTATGGCTACACCTTC	CASSLAPGATANYGYTF
.	.	TRBV5-1	TRBJ2-7	TGCGCCAGCAGCTTAGACAGATCCTACGAGCAGTACTTC	CASSLDRSYEQYF
.	.	TRBV21-1	TRBJ1-5	TGTGCCAGCAGCAAAGGGACAGAGTTTCAGCCCCAGCATTTT	CASSKGTEFQPQHF
.	few	TRBV19	TRBJ1-2	TGTGCCAGTAGCCCGGAGTCCTATGGCTACACCTTC	CASSPESYGYTF
.	.	TRBV3-1/TRBV3-2	TRBJ2-7	TGTGCCAGCAGCCCCGATAATCGGGAGCAGTACTTC	CASSPDNREQYF
TRBD1	few	TRBV6-5	TRBJ1-6	TGTGCCGCAGCCGCGGGACAGGTTTCACCCCTCCACTTT	CAAAAGQVSPLHF
TRBD1	.	TRBV25-1	TRBJ1-6	TGTGCCAGCAGTGAATCTAGTGGGACAGCTAATTCACCCCTCCACTTT	CASSESSGTANSPLHF
.	.	TRBV2	TRBJ1-1	TGTGCCAGCAGCCCGACAGGTTACACTGAAGCTTTCTTT	CASSPTGYTEAFF
.	.	TRBV29-1	TRBJ1-2	TGCAGCGTCGGAGACCTGAGCTATGGCTACACCTTC	CSVGDLSYGYTF
.	.	TRBV27	TRBJ1-2	TGTGCCAGCAGCCCTACACCTAGCTATGGCTACACCTTC	CASSPTPSYGYTF
.	.	TRBV4-3	TRBJ2-1	TGCGCCAGCAGCCAAGACGGTGACAATGAGCAGTTCTTC	CASSQDGDNEQFF
TRBD1	.	TRBV7-9	TRBJ1-4	TGTGCCAGCAGGAAACAGGGGGAAAAACTGTTTTTT	CASRKQGEKLFF
TRBD2	few	TRBV10-2	TRBJ2-2	TGCGCCAGCAGTGAGCCGACTAGCGGGGGGAGGGACACCGGGGAGCTGTTTTTT	CASSEPTSGGRDTGELFF
.	.	TRBV19	TRBJ1-2	TGTGCCAGCGCCTGGACTGCTAACTATGGCTACACCTTC	CASAWTANYGYTF
.	.	TRBV19	TRBJ2-5	TGTGCCAGTAGGCGGGGAGACCGAAAAGAGACCCAGTACTTC	CASRRGDRKETQYF
TRBD1	.	TRBV5-1	TRBJ2-3	TGCGCCAGCAGATCAACAGGGGCCACCACAGATACGCAGTATTTT	CASRSTGATTDTQYF
.	.	TRBV7-2	TRBJ2-1	TGTGCCAGCAGCAGGGGTCCTGACAATGAGCAGTTCTTC	CASSRGPDNEQFF
.	.	TRBV10-1	TRBJ2-5	TGCGCCAGCAGCAACGGGGTCCAAGAGACCCAGTACTTC	CASSNGVQETQYF
.	once	TRBV7-6	TRBJ2-7	TGTGCCAGCAGCTTAGCGCACCCTTCGGACGAGCAGTACTTC	CASSLAHPSDEQYF
.	once	TRBV6-2/TRBV6-3	TRBJ2-1	TGTGCCAGCAGCCTCCTAGCGTACAATGAGCAGTTCTTC	CASSLLAYNEQFF
.	.	TRBV30	TRBJ2-3	TGTGCCTGGGGACGGGGGGATACGCAGTATTTT	CAWGRGDTQYF
.	.	TRBV7-9	TRBJ1-1	TGTGCCAGCAGCCCTAGAGCAGCGAGCACTGAAGCTTTCTTT	CASSPRAASTEAFF
.	.	TRBV10-3	TRBJ2-1	TGTGCCATCAGTGAGAGGGGGTCACCCTACAATGAGCAGTTCTTC	CAISERGSPYNEQFF
.	.	TRBV29-1	TRBJ1-1	TGCAGCGTTGAAATGTTGAGGGAGGCTGAAGCTTTCTTT	CSVEMLREAEAFF
TRBD1	.	TRBV18	TRBJ2-6	TGTGCCAGCTCACCGGGGACAGGGGCTGGGGCCAACGTCCTGACTTTC	CASSPGTGAGANVLTF
TRBD1	.	TRBV29-1	TRBJ2-2	TGCAGCGCCTGGACAGGGTGGGGGGAGCTGTTTTTT	CSAWTGWGELFF
.	.	TRBV19	TRBJ2-7	TGTGCCAGTAGCCTCAGCGGTCAGACTTACGAGCAGTACTTC	CASSLSGQTYEQYF
TRBD1	.	TRBV19	TRBJ1-2	TGTGCCAGTATGGACAGGGACGTAGGTGACTATGGCTACACCTTC	CASMDRDVGDYGYTF
TRBD1	.	TRBV15	TRBJ1-1	TGTGCCACCAGCAGAGATTTGAGGGACAGTGAAGCTTTCTTT	CATSRDLRDSEAFF
TRBD1	once	TRBV2	TRBJ1-2	TGTGCCAGCAGTTCGGACAGGGCTAACTATGGCTACACCTTC	CASSSDRANYGYTF
TRBD1	.	TRBV7-3	TRBJ2-5	TGTGCCAGCAGCCCACAGGGGTTTCATGAGACCCAGTACTTC	CASSPQGFHETQYF
.	.	TRBV7-2	TRBJ2-2	TGTGCCAGCAGCTTCAGGGTCACCGGGGAGCTGTTTTTT	CASSFRVTGELFF
TRBD1	.	TRBV7-9	TRBJ1-5	TGTGCCAGCAGCTTAGGAGACGGACAGGGGAGCAATCAGCCCCAGCATTTT	CASSLGDGQGSNQPQHF